This T cell receptor (beta chain) was recovered during a study of blood T cell repertoires in COVID-19. The length of the CDR3 is 16 residues. Deletions cut 4 bases from V and 3 bases from J, with 17 bases between. The germline V gene encodes CDR1 MNHNY and CDR2 SVGAGI (reference sequence). Profiled with immunoSEQ multiplex PCR; TCRdb holds only in-frame clones, not every one. Among under 200,000 clones listed, around four fifths were seen once. The material sequenced was peripheral blood. The rearrangement uses TRBV6-6 and TRBJ2-3, with a weak D call TRBD1 (5 bases). The origin of this receptor is a man aged 65 to 79 with acute or convalescent COVID-19. CDR3 loop: CASSSSQGRGTDTQYF. CDR3 DNA sequence: TGTGCCAGCAGTTCCTCGCAGGGTAGGGGTACAGATACGCAGTATTTT.